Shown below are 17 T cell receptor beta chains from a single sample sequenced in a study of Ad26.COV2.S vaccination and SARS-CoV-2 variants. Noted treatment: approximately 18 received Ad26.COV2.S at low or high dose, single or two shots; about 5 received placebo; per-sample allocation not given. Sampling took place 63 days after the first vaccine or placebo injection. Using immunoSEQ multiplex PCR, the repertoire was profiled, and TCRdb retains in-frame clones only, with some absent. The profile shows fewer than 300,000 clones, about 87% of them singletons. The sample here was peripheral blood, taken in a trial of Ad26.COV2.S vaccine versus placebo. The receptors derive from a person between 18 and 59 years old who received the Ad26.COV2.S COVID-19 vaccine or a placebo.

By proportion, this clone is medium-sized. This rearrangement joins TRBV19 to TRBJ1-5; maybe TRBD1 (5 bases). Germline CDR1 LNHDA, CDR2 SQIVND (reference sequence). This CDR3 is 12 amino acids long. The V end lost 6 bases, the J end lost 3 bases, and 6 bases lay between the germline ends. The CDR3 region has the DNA TGTGCCAGTAGACAGGCCAATCAGCCCCAGCATTTT. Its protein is CASRQANQPQHF.

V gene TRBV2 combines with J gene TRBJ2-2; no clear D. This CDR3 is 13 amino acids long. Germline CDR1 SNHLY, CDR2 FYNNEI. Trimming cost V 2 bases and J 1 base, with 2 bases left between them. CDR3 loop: CASSEQNTGELFF. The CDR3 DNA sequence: TGTGCCAGCAGTGAACAGAACACCGGGGAGCTGTTTTTT.

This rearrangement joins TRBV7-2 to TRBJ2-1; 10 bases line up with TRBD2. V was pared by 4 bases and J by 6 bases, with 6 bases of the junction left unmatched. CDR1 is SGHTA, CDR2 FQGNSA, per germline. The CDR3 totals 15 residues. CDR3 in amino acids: CASSSSGSPFNEQFF. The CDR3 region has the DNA TGTGCCAGCAGCTCTAGCGGGAGTCCCTTCAATGAGCAGTTCTTC.

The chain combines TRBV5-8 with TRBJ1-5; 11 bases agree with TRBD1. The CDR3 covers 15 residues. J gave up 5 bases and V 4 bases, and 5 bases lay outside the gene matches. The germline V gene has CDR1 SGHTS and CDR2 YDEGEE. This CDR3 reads CASSTRDRGYQPQHF. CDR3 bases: TGTGCCAGCAGCACCCGGGACAGGGGGTATCAGCCCCAGCATTTT.

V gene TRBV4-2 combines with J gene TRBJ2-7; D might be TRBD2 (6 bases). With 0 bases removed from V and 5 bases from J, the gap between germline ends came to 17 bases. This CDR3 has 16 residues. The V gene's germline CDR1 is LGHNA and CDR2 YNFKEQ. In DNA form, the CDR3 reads TGTGCCAGCAGCCAAGATCAAGGGCGGGGCGGGGACGAGCAGTACTTC. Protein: CASSQDQGRGGDEQYF.

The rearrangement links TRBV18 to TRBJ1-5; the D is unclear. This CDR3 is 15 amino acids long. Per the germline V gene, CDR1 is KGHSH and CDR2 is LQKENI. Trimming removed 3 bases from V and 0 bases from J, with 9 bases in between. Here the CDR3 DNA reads TGTGCCAGCTCACCGGAAGGTCATAGCAATCAGCCCCAGCATTTT. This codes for CASSPEGHSNQPQHF.

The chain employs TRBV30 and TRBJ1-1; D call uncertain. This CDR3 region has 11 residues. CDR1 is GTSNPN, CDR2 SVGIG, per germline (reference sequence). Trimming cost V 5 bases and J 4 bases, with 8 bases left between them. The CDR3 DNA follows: TGTGCCTGGGGGTTGTCCACTGAAGCTTTCTTT. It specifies CAWGLSTEAFF.

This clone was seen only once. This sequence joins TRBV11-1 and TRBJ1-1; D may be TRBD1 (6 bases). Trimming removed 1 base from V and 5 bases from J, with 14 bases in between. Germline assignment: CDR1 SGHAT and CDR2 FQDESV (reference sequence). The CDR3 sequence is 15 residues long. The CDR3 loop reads CASSLGRGVMTEAFF. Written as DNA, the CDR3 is TGTGCCAGCAGCTTAGGAAGGGGGGTTATGACTGAAGCTTTCTTT.

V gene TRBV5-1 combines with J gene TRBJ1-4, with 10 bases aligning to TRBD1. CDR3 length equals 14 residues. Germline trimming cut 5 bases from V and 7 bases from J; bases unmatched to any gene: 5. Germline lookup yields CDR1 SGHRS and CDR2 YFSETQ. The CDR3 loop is CASSRDRGSEKLFF. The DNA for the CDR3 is TGCGCCAGCAGTCGGGACAGGGGCAGTGAAAAACTGTTTTTT. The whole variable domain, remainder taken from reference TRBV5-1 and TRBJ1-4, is KAGVTQTPRYLIKTRGQQVTLSCSPISGHRSVSWYQQTPGQGLQFLFEYFSETQRNKGNFPGRFSGRQFSNSRSEMNVSTLELGDSALYLCASSRDRGSEKLFFGSGTQLSVL.

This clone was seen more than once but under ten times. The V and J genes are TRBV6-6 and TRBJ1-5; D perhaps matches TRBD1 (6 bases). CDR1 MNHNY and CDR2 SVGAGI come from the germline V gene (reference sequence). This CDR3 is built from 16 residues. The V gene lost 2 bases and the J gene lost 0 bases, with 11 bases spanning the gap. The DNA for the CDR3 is TGTGCCAGCAGTTACGGAAAGGGGGTTAGCAATCAGCCCCAGCATTTT. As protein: CASSYGKGVSNQPQHF.

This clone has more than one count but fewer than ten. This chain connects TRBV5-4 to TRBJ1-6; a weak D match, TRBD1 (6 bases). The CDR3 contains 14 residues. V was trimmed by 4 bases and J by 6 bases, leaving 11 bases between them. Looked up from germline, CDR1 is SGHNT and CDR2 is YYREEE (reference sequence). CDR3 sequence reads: CASSGQRFNSPLHF. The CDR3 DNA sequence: TGTGCCAGCAGCGGACAGAGGTTTAATTCACCCCTCCACTTT.

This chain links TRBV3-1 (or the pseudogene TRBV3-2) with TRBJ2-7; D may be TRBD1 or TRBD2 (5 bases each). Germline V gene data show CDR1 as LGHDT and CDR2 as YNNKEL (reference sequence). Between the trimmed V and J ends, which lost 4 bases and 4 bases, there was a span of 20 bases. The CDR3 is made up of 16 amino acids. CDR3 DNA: TGTGCCAGCAGCCCCGGGACCGCCCCCCTTTTATACGAGCAGTACTTC. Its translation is CASSPGTAPLLYEQYF.

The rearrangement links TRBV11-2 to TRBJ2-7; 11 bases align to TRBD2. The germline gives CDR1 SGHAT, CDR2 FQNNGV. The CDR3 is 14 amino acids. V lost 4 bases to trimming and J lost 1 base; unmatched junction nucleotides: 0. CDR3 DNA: TGTGCCAGCAGCTGGACTAGCGGGTCCTACGAGCAGTACTTC. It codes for CASSWTSGSYEQYF.

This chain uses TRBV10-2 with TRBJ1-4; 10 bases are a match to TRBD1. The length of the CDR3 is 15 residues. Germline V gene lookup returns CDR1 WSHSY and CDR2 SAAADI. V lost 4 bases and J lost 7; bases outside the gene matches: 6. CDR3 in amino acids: CASSGTTGGGEKLFF. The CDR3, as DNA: TGCGCCAGCAGTGGGACGACAGGGGGCGGTGAAAAACTGTTTTTT.

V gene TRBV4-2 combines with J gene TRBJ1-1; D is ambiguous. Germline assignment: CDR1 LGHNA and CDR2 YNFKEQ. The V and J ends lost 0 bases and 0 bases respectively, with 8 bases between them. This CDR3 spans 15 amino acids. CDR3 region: CASSQEPEMNTEAFF. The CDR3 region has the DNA TGTGCCAGCAGCCAAGAGCCAGAGATGAACACTGAAGCTTTCTTT.

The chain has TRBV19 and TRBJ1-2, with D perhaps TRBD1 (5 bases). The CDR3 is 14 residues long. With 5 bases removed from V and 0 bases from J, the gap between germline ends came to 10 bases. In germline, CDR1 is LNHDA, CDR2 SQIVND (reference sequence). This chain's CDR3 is CASSPGVANYGYTF. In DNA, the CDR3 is TGTGCCAGTAGTCCGGGGGTAGCTAACTATGGCTACACCTTC.

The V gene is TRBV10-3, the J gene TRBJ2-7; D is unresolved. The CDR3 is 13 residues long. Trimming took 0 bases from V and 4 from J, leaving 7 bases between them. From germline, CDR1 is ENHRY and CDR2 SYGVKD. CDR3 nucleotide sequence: TGTGCCATCAGTGAGTCCTGGATATACGAGCAGTACTTC. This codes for CAISESWIYEQYF.